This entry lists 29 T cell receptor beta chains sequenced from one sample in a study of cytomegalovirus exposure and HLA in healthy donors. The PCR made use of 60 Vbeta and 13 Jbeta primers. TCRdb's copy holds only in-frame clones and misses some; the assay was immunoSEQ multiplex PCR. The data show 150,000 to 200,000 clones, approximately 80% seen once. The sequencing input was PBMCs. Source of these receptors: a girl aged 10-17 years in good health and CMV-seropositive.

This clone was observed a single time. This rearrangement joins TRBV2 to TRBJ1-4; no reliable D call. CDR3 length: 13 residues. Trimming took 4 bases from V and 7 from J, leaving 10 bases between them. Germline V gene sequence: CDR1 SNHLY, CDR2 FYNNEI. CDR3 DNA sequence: TGTGCCAGCAGTGGGCGGATGAGTGAAAAACTGTTTTTT. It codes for CASSGRMSEKLFF. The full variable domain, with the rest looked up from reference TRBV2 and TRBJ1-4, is EPEVTQTPSHQVTQMGQEVILRCVPISNHLYFYWYRQILGQKVEFLVSFYNNEISEKSEIFDDQFSVERPDGSNFTLKIRSTKLEDSAMYFCASSGRMSEKLFFGSGTQLSVL.

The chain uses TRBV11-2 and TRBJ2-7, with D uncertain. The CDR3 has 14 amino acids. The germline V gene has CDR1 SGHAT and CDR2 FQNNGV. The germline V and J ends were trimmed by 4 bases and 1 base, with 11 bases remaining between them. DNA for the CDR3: TGTGCCAGCAGCTCTGCGACGGGTTCCTACGAGCAGTACTTC. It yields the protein CASSSATGSYEQYF.

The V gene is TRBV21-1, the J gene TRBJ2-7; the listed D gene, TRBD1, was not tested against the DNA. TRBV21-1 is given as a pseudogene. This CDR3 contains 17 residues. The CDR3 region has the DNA TGTGCCAGCAGCAGGAACGAGACAGGCAAGAGCTCCTACGAGCAGTACTTC. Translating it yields CASSRNETGKSSYEQYF.

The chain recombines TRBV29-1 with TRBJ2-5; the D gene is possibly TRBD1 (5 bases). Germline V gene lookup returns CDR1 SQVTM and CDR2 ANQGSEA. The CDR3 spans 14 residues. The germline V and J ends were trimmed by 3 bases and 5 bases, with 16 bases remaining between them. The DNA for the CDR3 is TGCAGCGTTGATAAGGGGAACTGGGTTGAGACCCAGTACTTC. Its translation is CSVDKGNWVETQYF. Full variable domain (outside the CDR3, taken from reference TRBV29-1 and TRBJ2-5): SAVISQKPSRDICQRGTSLTIQCQVDSQVTMMFWYRQQPGQSLTLIATANQGSEATYESGFVIDKFPISRPNLTFSTLTVSNMSPEDSSIYLCSVDKGNWVETQYFGPGTRLLVL.

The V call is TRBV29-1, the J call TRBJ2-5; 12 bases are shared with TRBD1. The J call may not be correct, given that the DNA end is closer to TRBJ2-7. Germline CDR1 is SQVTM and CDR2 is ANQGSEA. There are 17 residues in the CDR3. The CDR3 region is CSVERAGQGASSYEQYF. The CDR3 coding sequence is TGCAGCGTTGAACGGGCGGGACAGGGGGCAAGCTCCTACGAGCAGTACTTC.

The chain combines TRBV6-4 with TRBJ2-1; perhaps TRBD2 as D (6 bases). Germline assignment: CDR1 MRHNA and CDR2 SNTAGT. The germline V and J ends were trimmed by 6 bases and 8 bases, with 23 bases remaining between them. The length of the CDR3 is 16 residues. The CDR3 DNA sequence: TGTGCCAGCAGCCTGCGAGAGGGACGGGAGATCGATGAGCAGTTCTTC. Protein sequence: CASSLREGREIDEQFF.

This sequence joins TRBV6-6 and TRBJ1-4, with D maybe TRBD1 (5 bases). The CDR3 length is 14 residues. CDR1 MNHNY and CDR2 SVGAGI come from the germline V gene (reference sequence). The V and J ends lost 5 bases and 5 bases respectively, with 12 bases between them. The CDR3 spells CASSQGRRNEKLFF. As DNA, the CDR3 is TGTGCCAGCAGTCAGGGAAGACGAAATGAAAAACTGTTTTTT.

CDR3 coding DNA: TGTGCCAGCAGCCACCTTAGCGGGAAAACCGCAGATACGCAGTATTTT. It encodes CASSHLSGKTADTQYF. V and J are TRBV9 and TRBJ2-3; 8 positions match TRBD2. Trimming removed 4 bases from V and 4 bases from J; junction bases left unmatched: 11. The length of the CDR3 is 16 residues. The germline gives CDR1 SGDLS, CDR2 YYNGEE.

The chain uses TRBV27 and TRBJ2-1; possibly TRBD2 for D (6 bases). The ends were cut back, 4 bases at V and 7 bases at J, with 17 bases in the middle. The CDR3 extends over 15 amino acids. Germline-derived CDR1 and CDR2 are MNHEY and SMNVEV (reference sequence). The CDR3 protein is CASSSVSGRVNEQFF. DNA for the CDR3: TGTGCCAGCAGTTCCGTATCCGGGAGAGTAAATGAGCAGTTCTTC.

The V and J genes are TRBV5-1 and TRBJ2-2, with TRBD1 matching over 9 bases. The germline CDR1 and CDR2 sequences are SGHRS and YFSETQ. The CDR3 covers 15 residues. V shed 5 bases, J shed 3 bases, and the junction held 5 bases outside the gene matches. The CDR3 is CASRGTGIYTGELFF. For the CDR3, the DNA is TGCGCCAGCAGGGGGACAGGGATATACACCGGGGAGCTGTTTTTT.

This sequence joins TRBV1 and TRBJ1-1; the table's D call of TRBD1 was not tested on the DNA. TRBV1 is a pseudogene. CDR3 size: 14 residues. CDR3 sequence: CTSSPRTAPGEAFF. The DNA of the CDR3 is TGCACCAGCAGCCCAAGGACAGCCCCAGGGGAAGCTTTCTTT.

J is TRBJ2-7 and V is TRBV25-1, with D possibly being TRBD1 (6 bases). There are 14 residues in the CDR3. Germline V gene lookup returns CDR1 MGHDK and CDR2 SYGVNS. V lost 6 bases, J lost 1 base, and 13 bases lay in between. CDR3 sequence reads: CASRETGKSYEQYF. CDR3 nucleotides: TGTGCCAGCAGGGAGACAGGCAAGTCCTACGAGCAGTACTTC.

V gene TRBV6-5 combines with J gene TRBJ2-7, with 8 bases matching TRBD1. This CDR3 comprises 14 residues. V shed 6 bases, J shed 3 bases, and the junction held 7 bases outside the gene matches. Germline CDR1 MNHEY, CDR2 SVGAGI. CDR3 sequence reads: CASSPAGGGYEQYF. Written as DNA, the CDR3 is TGTGCCAGCAGCCCGGCAGGGGGCGGCTACGAGCAGTACTTC.

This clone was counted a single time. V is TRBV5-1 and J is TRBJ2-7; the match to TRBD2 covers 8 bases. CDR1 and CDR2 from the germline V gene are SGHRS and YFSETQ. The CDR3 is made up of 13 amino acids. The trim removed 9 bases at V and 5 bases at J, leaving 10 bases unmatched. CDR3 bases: TGCGCCACTTCGAGCGGGAGTCACAACGAGCAGTACTTC. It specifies CATSSGSHNEQYF.

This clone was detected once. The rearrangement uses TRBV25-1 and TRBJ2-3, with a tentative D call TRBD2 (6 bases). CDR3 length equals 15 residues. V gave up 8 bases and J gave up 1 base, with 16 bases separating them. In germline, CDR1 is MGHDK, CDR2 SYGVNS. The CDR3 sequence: CASSLRGFRTDTQYF. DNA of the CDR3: TGTGCCAGCTCCCTGCGGGGATTTCGCACAGATACGCAGTATTTT.

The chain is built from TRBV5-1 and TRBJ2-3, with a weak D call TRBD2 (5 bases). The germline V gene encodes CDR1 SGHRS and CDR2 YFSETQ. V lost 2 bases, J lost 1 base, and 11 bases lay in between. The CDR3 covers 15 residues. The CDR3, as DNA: TGCGCCAGCAGCTTTAGGAGGCAGGGCACAGATACGCAGTATTTT. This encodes CASSFRRQGTDTQYF.

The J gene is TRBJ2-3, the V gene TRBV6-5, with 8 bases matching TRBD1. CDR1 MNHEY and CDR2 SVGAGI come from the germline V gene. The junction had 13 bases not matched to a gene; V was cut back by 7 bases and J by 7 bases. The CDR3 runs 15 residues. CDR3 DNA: TGTGCCAGCACTTTAGACAGGGGTACGCGATATACGCAGTATTTT. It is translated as CASTLDRGTRYTQYF.

CDR3 DNA sequence: TGCGCCAGCAGTGAGGCGGGAACTACAGATACGCAGTATTTT. Encoded protein: CASSEAGTTDTQYF. This chain links TRBV10-2 with TRBJ2-3; a possible D gene is TRBD2 (6 bases). Germline V gene sequence: CDR1 WSHSY, CDR2 SAAADI. V lost 2 bases and J lost 3, with 9 bases in between. The CDR3 sequence is 14 residues long.

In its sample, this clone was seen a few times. Here the CDR3 reads CASSTGATEAFF. Written as DNA, the CDR3 is TGTGCCAGTTCAACAGGGGCCACTGAAGCTTTCTTT. The chain carries TRBV9 and TRBJ1-1; 7 bases are shared with TRBD1. Germline V gene sequence: CDR1 SGDLS, CDR2 YYNGEE. The CDR3 has 12 amino acids. After removal of 8 bases from V and 4 bases from J, the junction contained 5 bases not matched to a gene. Full variable domain (outside the CDR3, taken from reference TRBV9 and TRBJ1-1): DSGVTQTPKHLITATGQRVTLRCSPRSGDLSVYWYQQSLDQGLQFLIQYYNGEERAKGNILERFSAQQFPDLHSELNLSSLELGDSALYFCASSTGATEAFFGQGTRLTVV.

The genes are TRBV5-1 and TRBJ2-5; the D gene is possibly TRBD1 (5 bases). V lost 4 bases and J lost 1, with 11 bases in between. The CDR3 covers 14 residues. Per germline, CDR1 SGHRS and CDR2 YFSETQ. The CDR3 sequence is CASSRGQTQETQYF. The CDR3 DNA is TGCGCCAGCAGCCGAGGACAAACCCAAGAGACCCAGTACTTC.

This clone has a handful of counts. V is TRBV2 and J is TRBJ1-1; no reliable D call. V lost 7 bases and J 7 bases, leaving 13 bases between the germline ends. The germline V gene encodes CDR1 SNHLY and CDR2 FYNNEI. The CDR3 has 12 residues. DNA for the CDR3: TGTGCCAGCATTTTAGCAAAGGTTGAAGCTTTCTTT. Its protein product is CASILAKVEAFF.

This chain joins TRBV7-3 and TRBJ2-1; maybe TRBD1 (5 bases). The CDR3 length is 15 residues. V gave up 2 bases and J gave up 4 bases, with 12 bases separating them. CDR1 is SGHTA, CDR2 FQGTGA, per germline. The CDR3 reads CASSLSPGIYNEQFF. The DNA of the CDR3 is TGTGCCAGCAGCTTATCGCCAGGGATTTACAATGAGCAGTTCTTC.

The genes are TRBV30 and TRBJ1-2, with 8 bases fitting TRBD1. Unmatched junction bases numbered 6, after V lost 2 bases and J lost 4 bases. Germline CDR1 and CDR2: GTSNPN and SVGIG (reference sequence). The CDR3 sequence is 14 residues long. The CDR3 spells CAWSWPGGSYGYTF. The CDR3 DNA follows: TGTGCCTGGAGTTGGCCAGGGGGCAGCTATGGCTACACCTTC.

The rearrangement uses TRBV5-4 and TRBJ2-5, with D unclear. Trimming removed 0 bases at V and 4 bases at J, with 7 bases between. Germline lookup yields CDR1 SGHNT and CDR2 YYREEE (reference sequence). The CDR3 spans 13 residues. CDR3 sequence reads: CASSLASRETQYF. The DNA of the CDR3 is TGTGCCAGCAGCTTGGCGAGCCGAGAGACCCAGTACTTC.

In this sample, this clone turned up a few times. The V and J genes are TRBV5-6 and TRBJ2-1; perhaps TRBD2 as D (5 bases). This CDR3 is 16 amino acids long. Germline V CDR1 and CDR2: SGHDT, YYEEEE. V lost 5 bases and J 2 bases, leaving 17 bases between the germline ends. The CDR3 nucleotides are TGTGCCAGCAGGAGCGGTGTCGGTCAAACCTACAATGAGCAGTTCTTC. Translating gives CASRSGVGQTYNEQFF.

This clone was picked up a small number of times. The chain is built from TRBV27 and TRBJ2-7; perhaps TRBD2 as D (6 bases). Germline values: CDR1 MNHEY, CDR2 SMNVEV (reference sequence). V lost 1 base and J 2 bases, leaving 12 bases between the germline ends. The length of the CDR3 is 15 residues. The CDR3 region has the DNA TGTGCCAGCAGTTTATTGGCGGAGGGGACCTACGAGCAGTACTTC. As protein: CASSLLAEGTYEQYF.

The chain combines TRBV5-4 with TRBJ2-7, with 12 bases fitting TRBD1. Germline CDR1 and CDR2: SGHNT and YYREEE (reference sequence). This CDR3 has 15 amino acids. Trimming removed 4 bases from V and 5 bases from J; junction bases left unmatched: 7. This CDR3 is CASSLAGQGAHEQYF. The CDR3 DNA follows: TGTGCCAGCAGCCTAGCGGGACAGGGGGCCCACGAGCAGTACTTC.

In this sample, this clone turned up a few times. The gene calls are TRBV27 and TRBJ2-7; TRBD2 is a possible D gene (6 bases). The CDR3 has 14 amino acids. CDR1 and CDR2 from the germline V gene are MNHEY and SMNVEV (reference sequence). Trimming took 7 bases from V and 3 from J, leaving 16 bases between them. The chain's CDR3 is CASKKRLGFYEQYF. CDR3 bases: TGTGCCAGCAAGAAAAGACTAGGGTTCTACGAGCAGTACTTC.

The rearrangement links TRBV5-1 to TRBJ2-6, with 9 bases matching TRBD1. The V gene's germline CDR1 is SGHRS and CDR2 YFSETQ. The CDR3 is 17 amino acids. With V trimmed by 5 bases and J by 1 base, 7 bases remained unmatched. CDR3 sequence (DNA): TGCGCCAGCAGTCCGGGACAGGGACTTTCTGGGGCCAACGTCCTGACTTTC. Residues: CASSPGQGLSGANVLTF.